These T cell receptor beta chains were read from a single sample in a study of blood T cell repertoires in COVID-19. Sequencing was performed with immunoSEQ multiplex PCR; in TCRdb, only in-frame clones are kept and a portion is missing. The sample has 90,000 to 130,000 clones, about 80% seen once. The sequenced sample was peripheral blood. These receptors were collected from a woman between 70 and 85 years old with acute or convalescent COVID-19. CDR3s include the opening cysteine and the closing phenylalanine or tryptophan. D genes are given only for firm matches. The size field is filled for only some rows; it gives once, few, many or a size class.

CDR3aa | CDR3nt | v_gene | d_gene | j_gene | abundance
CASSSSGTGDTEAFF | TGTGCCAGCAGCTCGAGCGGGACAGGGGACACTGAAGCTTTCTTT | TRBV7-9 | TRBD1 | TRBJ1-1 | .
CSVEGQGVDNYGYTF | TGCAGCGTTGAAGGTCAGGGGGTGGATAACTATGGCTACACCTTC | TRBV29-1 | TRBD1 | TRBJ1-2 | .
CASSMRTGDYEQFF | TGTGCCAGTAGTATGAGGACAGGGGACTATGAGCAGTTCTTC | TRBV19 | TRBD1 | TRBJ2-1 | .
CASSPSRGQGAFF | TGTGCCAGCAGTCCTTCGAGGGGACAGGGGGCTTTCTTT | TRBV27 | TRBD1 | TRBJ1-1 | .
CASSLGSKSGGHANYGYTF | TGTGCCAGCAGCTTAGGGTCGAAGTCAGGGGGGCATGCTAACTATGGCTACACCTTC | TRBV7-9 | TRBD1 | TRBJ1-2 | few
CASSPDRGKYEQYF | TGCGCCAGCTCACCGGACAGGGGGAAATACGAGCAGTACTTC | TRBV5-1 | TRBD1 | TRBJ2-7 | .
CASSPPGTGSLEQYF | TGTGCCAGCTCACCCCCCGGGACAGGGAGCCTCGAGCAGTACTTC | TRBV18 | TRBD1 | TRBJ2-7 | .
CASSLGVTGSGNTIYF | TGTGCCAGCAGCTTAGGGGTTACCGGCTCTGGAAACACCATATATTTT | TRBV5-5 | . | TRBJ1-3 | .
CASSLSGSYEQYF | TGTGCCAGCAGCTTAAGCGGTTCCTACGAGCAGTACTTC | TRBV11-2 | . | TRBJ2-7 | once
CASSLTPPGKQYF | TGTGCCAGCAGCTTAACCCCGCCGGGGAAGCAGTACTTC | TRBV7-8 | . | TRBJ2-7 | once
CASSAPGGGYGYTF | TGTGCCAGCAGCGCCCCAGGGGGCGGGTATGGCTACACCTTC | TRBV9 | TRBD1 | TRBJ1-2 | .
CASSPTNGNTGELFF | TGTGCCAGCTCACCCACTAACGGGAACACCGGGGAGCTGTTTTTT | TRBV18 | . | TRBJ2-2 | few
CASRWTGGYGYTF | TGTGCCAGCAGATGGACAGGGGGCTATGGCTACACCTTC | TRBV28 | TRBD1 | TRBJ1-2 | .
CASSARDRLSYEQYF | TGCGCCAGCAGCGCCCGGGACAGACTGTCCTACGAGCAGTACTTC | TRBV5-1 | TRBD1 | TRBJ2-7 | .
CASQLRGNAYNEQFF | TGTGCCAGCCAACTCCGGGGGAACGCCTACAATGAGCAGTTCTTC | TRBV27 | . | TRBJ2-1 | .
CASSLVAGGRNTGELFF | TGCGCCAGCAGCTTGGTGGCAGGGGGAAGGAACACCGGGGAGCTGTTTTTT | TRBV5-1 | TRBD1 | TRBJ2-2 | .
CASSHPGGGNQPQHF | TGCGCCAGCAGCCATCCAGGGGGTGGTAATCAGCCCCAGCATTTT | TRBV4-3 | TRBD1 | TRBJ1-5 | few
CASSRQDYGYTF | TGTGCCAGCAGTCGACAGGACTATGGCTACACCTTC | TRBV6-5 | . | TRBJ1-2 | once
CASSPIYAPPKPSREQGSYGYTF | TGTGCCAGCAGCCCCATCTACGCCCCTCCCAAACCTAGCAGAGAACAGGGATCCTATGGCTACACCTTC | TRBV3-1/TRBV3-2 | . | TRBJ1-2 | .
CSVDPGRTGELFF | TGCAGCGTTGACCCCGGGAGGACCGGGGAGCTGTTTTTT | TRBV29-1 | TRBD2 | TRBJ2-2 | .
CASSFGRGRVTGYTF | TGTGCCAGCAGCTTCGGCAGGGGGCGCGTGACCGGCTACACCTTC | TRBV13 | TRBD1 | TRBJ1-2 | .
CSVKASGSYNEQFF | TGCAGCGTTAAGGCTAGCGGCTCCTACAATGAGCAGTTCTTC | TRBV29-1 | TRBD2 | TRBJ2-1 | .
CASSYSRPPDPGNTF | TGTGCCAGCAGTTACTCCCGGCCCCCAGACCCCGGGAACACCTTC | TRBV6-6 | . | TRBJ1-2 | .
CASSFSGTAPYEQYF | TGCGCCAGCAGCTTTAGCGGGACCGCCCCCTACGAGCAGTACTTC | TRBV5-1 | TRBD2 | TRBJ2-7 | .
CASRSLAGSGNTIYF | TGTGCCAGCAGGTCCCTTGCAGGTTCTGGAAACACCATATATTTT | TRBV6-5 | . | TRBJ1-3 | .
CASTPVSGGPNTGELFF | TGCGCCAGCACCCCCGTTAGCGGGGGGCCCAACACCGGGGAGCTGTTTTTT | TRBV5-1 | TRBD2 | TRBJ2-2 | .
CASSLDRGNSPLHF | TGTGCCAGCAGTCTTGACAGGGGTAATTCACCCCTCCACTTT | TRBV6-6 | TRBD1 | TRBJ1-6 | few
CASSLGHTDTQYF | TGTGCCAGCAGCTTAGGACACACAGATACGCAGTATTTT | TRBV7-3 | . | TRBJ2-3 | .
CASSLGQGNYGYTF | TGTGCCAGCAGCTTAGGGCAGGGCAACTATGGCTACACCTTC | TRBV7-2 | . | TRBJ1-2 | .
CASSHAEASSVEQFF | TGCGCCAGCAGCCACGCCGAGGCTAGTAGCGTTGAGCAGTTCTTC | TRBV4-1 | . | TRBJ2-1 | .
CASSGGQGVFTYEQYF | TGCGCCAGCAGCGGGGGACAGGGGGTATTCACCTACGAGCAGTACTTC | TRBV5-1 | TRBD1 | TRBJ2-7 | .
CASSTRDWSNYGYTF | TGTGCCAGTAGTACGCGGGACTGGTCTAACTATGGCTACACCTTC | TRBV19 | . | TRBJ1-2 | .
CASSRGRTGGAFRADGYTF | TGTGCCAGCAGCAGGGGGAGGACAGGGGGCGCCTTCAGAGCGGATGGCTACACCTTC | TRBV5-4 | TRBD1 | TRBJ1-2 | .
CASSYKQAANTEAFF | TGTGCCAGCAGTTATAAACAAGCGGCGAACACTGAAGCTTTCTTT | TRBV6-5 | . | TRBJ1-1 | few
CASSLGSWGTDTQYF | TGTGCCAGCAGCTTAGGGAGCTGGGGCACAGATACGCAGTATTTT | TRBV7-9 | . | TRBJ2-3 | .
CAISPQGHNEQFF | TGTGCCATCAGTCCTCAGGGGCACAATGAGCAGTTCTTC | TRBV10-3 | . | TRBJ2-1 | .
CASSETGDGYTF | TGTGCCAGCAGTGAGACAGGGGATGGCTACACCTTC | TRBV6-1 | TRBD1 | TRBJ1-2 | .
CASTPGGGGTDTQYF | TGCGCCAGCACCCCGGGCGGGGGGGGTACAGATACGCAGTATTTT | TRBV5-1 | TRBD2 | TRBJ2-3 | once
CASSSSTGAQPQHF | TGTGCCAGCAGTTCATCGACAGGGGCCCAGCCCCAGCATTTT | TRBV6-2/TRBV6-3 | TRBD1 | TRBJ1-5 | .
CASSHEETSVLYEQYF | TGTGCCAGCAGCCACGAAGAGACTAGCGTCCTCTACGAGCAGTACTTC | TRBV7-8 | TRBD2 | TRBJ2-7 | .
CASRKLLRDYEQYF | TGCGCCAGCAGGAAGCTTCTCCGGGACTACGAGCAGTACTTC | TRBV23-1 | . | TRBJ2-7 | .
CASSARTGVNSPLHF | TGTGCCAGCAGCGCACGGACAGGGGTAAATTCACCCCTCCACTTT | TRBV11-2 | TRBD1 | TRBJ1-6 | once
CASSKQEGFAEAFF | TGTGCCAGCAGCAAGCAGGAAGGTTTCGCTGAAGCTTTCTTT | TRBV5-4 | . | TRBJ1-1 | once
CSASPGGIRTEAFF | TGCAGTGCTAGTCCAGGGGGAATAAGGACTGAAGCTTTCTTT | TRBV20-1 | TRBD1 | TRBJ1-1 | .
CASSVGLGTQYF | TGTGCCAGCAGCGTCGGACTAGGTACGCAGTATTTT | TRBV11-2 | TRBD2 | TRBJ2-3 | .
CASSWGQGSWNTEAFF | TGTGCCAGCAGCTGGGGCCAGGGAAGCTGGAACACTGAAGCTTTCTTT | TRBV5-8 | . | TRBJ1-1 | .